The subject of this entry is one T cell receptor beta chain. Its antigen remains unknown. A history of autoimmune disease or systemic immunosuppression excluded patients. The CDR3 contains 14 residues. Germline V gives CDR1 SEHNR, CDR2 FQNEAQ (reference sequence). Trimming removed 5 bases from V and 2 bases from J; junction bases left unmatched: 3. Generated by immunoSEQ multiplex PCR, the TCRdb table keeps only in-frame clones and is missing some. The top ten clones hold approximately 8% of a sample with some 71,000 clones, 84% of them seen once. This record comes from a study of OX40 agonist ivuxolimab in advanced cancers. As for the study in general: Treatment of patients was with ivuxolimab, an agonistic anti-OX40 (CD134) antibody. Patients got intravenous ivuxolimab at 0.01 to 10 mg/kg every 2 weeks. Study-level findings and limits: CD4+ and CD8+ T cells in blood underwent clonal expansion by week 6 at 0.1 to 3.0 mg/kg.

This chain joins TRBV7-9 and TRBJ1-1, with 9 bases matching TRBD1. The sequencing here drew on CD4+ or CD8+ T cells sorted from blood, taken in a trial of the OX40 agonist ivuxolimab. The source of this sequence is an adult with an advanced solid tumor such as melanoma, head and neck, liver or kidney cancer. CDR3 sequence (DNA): TGTGCCAGCAGCACGGGACAGGGAAACACTGAAGCTTTCTTT. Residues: CASSTGQGNTEAFF.